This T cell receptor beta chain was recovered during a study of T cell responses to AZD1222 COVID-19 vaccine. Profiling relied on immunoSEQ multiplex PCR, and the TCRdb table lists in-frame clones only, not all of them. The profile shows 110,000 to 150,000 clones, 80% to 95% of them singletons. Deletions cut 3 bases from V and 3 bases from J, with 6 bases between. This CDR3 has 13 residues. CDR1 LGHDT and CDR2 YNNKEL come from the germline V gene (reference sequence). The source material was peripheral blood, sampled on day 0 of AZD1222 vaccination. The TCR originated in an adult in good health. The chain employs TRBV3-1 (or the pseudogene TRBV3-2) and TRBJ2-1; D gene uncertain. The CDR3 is CASSHPNYNEQFF. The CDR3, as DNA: TGTGCCAGCAGCCATCCCAACTACAATGAGCAGTTCTTC.